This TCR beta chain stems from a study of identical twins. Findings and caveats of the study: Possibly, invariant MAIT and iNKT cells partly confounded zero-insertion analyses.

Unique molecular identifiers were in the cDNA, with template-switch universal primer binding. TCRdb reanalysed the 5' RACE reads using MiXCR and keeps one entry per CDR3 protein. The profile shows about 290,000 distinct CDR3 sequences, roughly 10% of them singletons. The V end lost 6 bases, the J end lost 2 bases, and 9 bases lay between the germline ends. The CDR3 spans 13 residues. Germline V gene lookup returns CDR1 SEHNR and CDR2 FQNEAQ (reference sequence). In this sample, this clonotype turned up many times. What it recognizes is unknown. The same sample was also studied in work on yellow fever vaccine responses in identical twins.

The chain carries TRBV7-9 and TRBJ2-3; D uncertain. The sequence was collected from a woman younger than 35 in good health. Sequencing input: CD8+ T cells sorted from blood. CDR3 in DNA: TGTGCCAGCAGAGGGTCTAACACAGATACGCAGTATTTT. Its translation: CASRGSNTDTQYF.